This T cell receptor (beta chain) is from a study of blood T cell repertoires in COVID-19. Study-wide context: In each case, the material was cDNA or gDNA derived from T cells, B-cell-depleted T cells, or PBMCs.

A Seattle source enrolled patients during active infection and followed them longitudinally. Original analysis: From reference gene primer amplification, estimates of nucleated cell counts were derived. Clones were read by immunoSEQ multiplex PCR, and TCRdb kept only the in-frame ones, dropping some. V and J calls plus clone size are reproduced from that table; the DNA served to infer D and trimming. This sample carries about 300,000 clones, 89% of them seen once, and the ten largest clones take roughly 1.9%. The CDR3 has 14 amino acids. This chain joins TRBV21-1 and TRBJ1-6; TRBD1 is the table's D call and was not checked against the DNA. TRBV21-1 is given as a pseudogene. This TCR was sampled from a woman in her twenties or thirties with COVID-19, enrolled during active disease. Source material: peripheral blood. The CDR3 loop reads CAIGGQARDSPLHF. CDR3 in DNA: TGTGCCATCGGGGGACAGGCCCGGGATTCACCCCTCCACTTT.